The 7 T cell receptor beta chains given below trace back to one sample, sequenced in a study of blood T cell repertoires in COVID-19. TCRdb keeps only in-frame clones here, not all; method: immunoSEQ multiplex PCR. The data show about 59,000 clones, with approximately 92% seen just once and about 17% held by the top ten. Sequencing input: peripheral blood. All receptors derive from a man aged 80 or over with acute or convalescent COVID-19.

The genes are TRBV6-5 and TRBJ1-5; D possibly corresponds to TRBD1 (5 bases). CDR1 is MNHEY and CDR2 is SVGAGI in the germline V gene. There are 14 residues in the CDR3. The ends were cut back, 7 bases at V and 1 base at J, with 11 bases in the middle. CDR3 sequence reads: CASKADRSNQPQHF. In DNA form, the CDR3 reads TGTGCCAGCAAAGCCGACAGAAGCAATCAGCCCCAGCATTTT.

This clone has just a few counts. V is TRBV19 and J is TRBJ2-2, with D possibly TRBD1 on 5 matching bases. The CDR3 is made up of 14 amino acids. CDR1 is LNHDA and CDR2 is SQIVND in the germline V gene (reference sequence). The V gene lost 5 bases and the J gene lost 6 bases, with 13 bases spanning the gap. The CDR3 DNA follows: TGTGCCAGTAGTCATCACCAGGGCCCCGGGGAGCTGTTTTTT. It translates to CASSHHQGPGELFF.

The V gene is TRBV5-4, the J gene TRBJ1-4, with D perhaps TRBD1 (5 bases). There are 14 residues in the CDR3. Germline CDR1 and CDR2: SGHNT and YYREEE (reference sequence). The V gene lost 1 base and the J gene lost 5 bases, with 9 bases spanning the gap. The CDR3 loop is CASSLQGSNEKLFF. DNA for the CDR3: TGTGCCAGCAGCTTGCAGGGCTCCAATGAAAAACTGTTTTTT.

The chain carries TRBV5-6 and TRBJ1-4; TRBD1 might be the D (5 bases). The length of the CDR3 is 14 residues. The V end was cut by 1 base, the J end by 7 bases, with 11 bases between. CDR1 SGHDT and CDR2 YYEEEE come from the germline V gene. The CDR3 is CASSLRGVGEKLFF. CDR3 DNA: TGTGCCAGCAGCTTGAGGGGTGTGGGTGAAAAACTGTTTTTT.

The CDR3 DNA follows: TGTGCCAGCAGCTTGGGGACTAGCGGCCAAGAGACCCAGTACTTC. Its protein product is CASSLGTSGQETQYF. The chain combines TRBV7-8 with TRBJ2-5, with TRBD2 identical over 11 bases. Germline CDR1 and CDR2: SGHVS and FQNEAQ. After removal of 3 bases from V and 1 base from J, the junction contained 1 base not matched to a gene. CDR3 length: 15 amino acids.

The genes are TRBV6-5 and TRBJ1-1, with D unresolved. The ends were cut back, 0 bases at V and 1 base at J, with 6 bases in the middle. The CDR3 has 14 amino acids. The germline gives CDR1 MNHEY, CDR2 SVGAGI. The CDR3, as DNA: TGTGCCAGCAGTTACTCACAACGGAACACTGAAGCTTTCTTT. Translated, it gives CASSYSQRNTEAFF.

The chain combines TRBV2 with TRBJ2-1; tentative D call: TRBD1 (5 bases). V lost 7 bases and J 0 bases, leaving 10 bases between the germline ends. The CDR3 runs to 14 residues. CDR1 SNHLY and CDR2 FYNNEI come from the germline V gene. CDR3 DNA: TGTGCCAGCACCCGGACACGCTCCTACAATGAGCAGTTCTTC. It is translated as CASTRTRSYNEQFF.